This T cell receptor beta chain stems from a study of cytomegalovirus exposure and HLA in healthy donors. Study context: The same platform was used for the 120 validation repertoires and the 600 to 700 first-cohort repertoires, a later analysis reported.

The approximately 120-subject validation cohort, separate from the approximately 670-subject first cohort, included the donors. As regards this clone: Its specificity is unknown.

Germline V CDR1 and CDR2: SEHNR, FQNEAQ (reference sequence). This CDR3 is 13 amino acids long. V lost 5 bases and J 1 base, leaving 5 bases between the germline ends. Whole-study findings and limits: Among the CMV-associated chains, a few were confirmed in vitro as specific for CMV antigens. Subsequent analysis showed first-cohort TCR clusters tending to co-occur in 120 validation repertoires.

This table comes from immunoSEQ multiplex PCR, and its TCRdb copy is limited to in-frame clones, with some not included. The sample lists 150,000 to 200,000 clones, about 89% seen once, with 2.7% in the top ten. The sequencing input was PBMCs. The sequence was obtained from a man aged 18 to 30 in good health and CMV-seropositive. The chain joins TRBV7-9 to TRBJ1-4; D might be TRBD1 (5 bases). The CDR3 nucleotides are TGTGCCAGCAGCAGGGGAACTAATGAAAAACTGTTTTTT. Its protein product is CASSRGTNEKLFF. The full variable domain, completed using reference TRBV7-9 and TRBJ1-4, is DTGVSQNPRHKITKRGQNVTFRCDPISEHNRLYWYRQTLGQGPEFLTYFQNEAQLEKSRLLSDRFSAERPKGSFSTLEIQRTEQGDSAMYLCASSRGTNEKLFFGSGTQLSVL.